These T cell receptor beta chains were read from a single sample in a study of blood T cells in healthy people across ages. TCRdb processed the 5' RACE reads anew with MiXCR; each CDR3 protein has one entry. The table has hundreds of thousands of distinct CDR3 sequences, about 25% seen once; the top ten hold around 10%. This sample also appeared in a second study, on T cells of mothers and their children.

The material sequenced was blood. The receptor source for this set is a boy between 10 and 17 years old in good health. Both conserved end residues are part of each CDR3. Each record gives: D gene, J gene, V gene, clone size, CDR3 DNA, CDR3 protein. A D gene is named only where the DNA matches it firmly. Only some rows state a clone size, as once, few, many or a class for expanded clones.

NA | TRBJ2-2 | TRBV7-9 | once | TGTGCCAGCAGCGGATACAGGGTAAACACCGGGGAGCTGTTTTTT | CASSGYRVNTGELFF
NA | TRBJ2-5 | TRBV15 | NA | TGTGCCACCAGTTTCAGAGAGACCCAGTACTTC | CATSFRETQYF
NA | TRBJ2-3 | TRBV5-1 | few | TGCGCCAGCTCCGGACGTAGCTCCACAGATACGCAGTATTTT | CASSGRSSTDTQYF
NA | TRBJ1-2 | TRBV29-1 | few | TGCATGTTTACTGATCAGGCTGGCTATGGCTACACCTTC | CMFTDQAGYGYTF
NA | TRBJ2-5 | TRBV5-1 | few | TGCGCCAGCAGCTTTAGTGAGAGCGCCCCCCAAGAGACCCAGTACTTC | CASSFSESAPQETQYF
NA | TRBJ1-2 | TRBV12-3/TRBV12-4 | few | TGTGCCAGCAGTCTGAGGGCCCGTAGGGTTGGAGGCTACACCTTC | CASSLRARRVGGYTF
TRBD1 | TRBJ1-5 | TRBV10-3 | few | TGTGCCATCAGTGAGTCTGGACAGGCCCATCAGCCCCAGCATTTT | CAISESGQAHQPQHF
NA | TRBJ2-3 | TRBV7-3 | NA | TGTGCCAGCAGCCCAGGGGATTCAGATACGCAGTATTTT | CASSPGDSDTQYF
NA | TRBJ1-2 | TRBV29-1 | few | TGCAGCGTTGAAGTTTACATGGCCTACACCTTC | CSVEVYMAYTF
TRBD2 | TRBJ2-7 | TRBV27 | NA | TGTGGCAGCAGTTTTAGTAGTAGCGGGACCTACGAGCAGTACTTC | CGSSFSSSGTYEQYF
TRBD2 | TRBJ2-5 | TRBV28 | NA | TGTGCCAGCAGTTGGGCCCAAGCGGGAGTAGGGGAGACCCAGTACTTC | CASSWAQAGVGETQYF
TRBD2 | TRBJ2-1 | TRBV9 | few | TGTGCCAGCAGCGTAGCTACTAGCGGGAGCTCCTACAATGAGCAGTTCTTC | CASSVATSGSSYNEQFF
NA | TRBJ1-4 | TRBV5-1 | NA | TGCGCCAGCAGCTTTTCCAGGACAGCTGCCGGGGGAGAACTGTTTTTT | CASSFSRTAAGGELFF
TRBD2 | TRBJ2-1 | TRBV20-1 | NA | TGCAGTGCTAGTCCCGGGAGGGCCGCTAATGAGCAGTTCTTC | CSASPGRAANEQFF
TRBD1 | TRBJ2-5 | TRBV4-2 | few | TGTGCCAGCAGCCAGGGGACAGGGGCCCAACTAGCAGCGGAGACCCAGTACTTC | CASSQGTGAQLAAETQYF
NA | TRBJ2-1 | TRBV10-3 | few | TGTGCCGTCAGTGAGTCGTTATTTACTGGGGGAGACCCTAACTACAATGAGCAGTTCTTC | CAVSESLFTGGDPNYNEQFF
NA | TRBJ2-3 | TRBV7-8 | NA | TGTGCCAGCAGAATTAGAAGTGAGGATGGTACGCAGTATTTT | CASRIRSEDGTQYF
NA | TRBJ2-5 | TRBV2 | NA | TGTGCCAGCAGTTTAACCGGGACATCCCAAGAGACCCAGTACTTC | CASSLTGTSQETQYF
TRBD1 | TRBJ1-6 | TRBV15 | NA | TGTGCCACCACTCCCGACAGGGTCCATTCACCCCTCCACTTT | CATTPDRVHSPLHF
NA | TRBJ2-1 | TRBV6-1 | few | TGTGCCAGCAGTGAAGCAAGGGTTATGGGGTCCTACAATGAGCAGTTCTTC | CASSEARVMGSYNEQFF
NA | TRBJ2-5 | TRBV12-3/TRBV12-4 | few | TGTGCCAGCAGTCCCGTAAAGGGCGGCACAGAGACCCAGTACTTC | CASSPVKGGTETQYF
NA | TRBJ2-7 | TRBV7-3 | NA | TGTGCCAGCAGCTTAACGCATTCTTACGAGCAGTACTTC | CASSLTHSYEQYF
TRBD2 | TRBJ2-1 | TRBV7-9 | few | TGTGCCAGCAGCCCCCATAAACTAGCGGGGGTTCACAATGAGCAGTTCTTC | CASSPHKLAGVHNEQFF